These T cell receptor beta chains were read from a single sample in a study of blood T cells in healthy people across ages. In TCRdb, the 5' RACE reads were re-called with MiXCR into one record per CDR3 protein. This repertoire shows 1.5 million to 1.9 million distinct CDR3 sequences, 42% found once; its top ten account for less than 5%. Sequencing input: blood. The source of these receptors is a woman younger than 30 in good health. The CDR3 runs from the conserved cysteine through the conserved F or W. D genes are given only for firm matches. Where a row states a size, it is once, few, many or the class of an expanded clone; other rows omit it.

V gene	J gene	clone size	D gene	CDR3 protein	CDR3 DNA
TRBV11-2	TRBJ2-4	NA	TRBD2	CASSLFGREGVAKNIQYF	TGTGCCAGCAGCTTATTTGGGCGGGAGGGGGTAGCCAAAAACATTCAGTACTTC
TRBV7-6	TRBJ2-5	NA	NA	CASSSGLRKETQYF	TGTGCCAGCAGCAGCGGTTTACGCAAAGAGACCCAGTACTTC
TRBV29-1	TRBJ2-7	NA	TRBD2	CSVEGLAGALSEQYF	TGCAGCGTTGAAGGCCTAGCGGGGGCTCTGAGCGAGCAGTACTTC
TRBV6-6	TRBJ2-7	NA	NA	CASSTGWQGSSYEQYF	TGTGCCAGTTCGACCGGGTGGCAGGGGAGCTCCTACGAGCAGTACTTC
TRBV6-2/TRBV6-3	TRBJ2-1	NA	TRBD2	CASIQGLATSYNEQFF	TGTGCCAGCATACAGGGACTAGCGACGTCCTACAATGAGCAGTTCTTC
TRBV6-2/TRBV6-3	TRBJ2-1	NA	NA	CASSETVLGISYNEQFF	TGTGCCAGCAGCGAGACAGTTTTGGGGATTAGTTACAATGAGCAGTTCTTC
TRBV25-1	TRBJ2-5	few	TRBD1	CASSASPSQGLRETQYF	TGTGCCAGCAGCGCTAGTCCCTCACAGGGGTTGAGGGAGACCCAGTACTTC
TRBV6-2/TRBV6-3	TRBJ2-7	NA	TRBD2	CASRLAGYEQYF	TGTGCCAGCCGACTAGCGGGCTACGAGCAGTACTTC
TRBV6-6	TRBJ2-6	few	TRBD1	CASSLTGGFGANVLTF	TGTGCCAGCAGTCTCACAGGGGGCTTTGGGGCCAACGTCCTGACTTTC
TRBV7-3	TRBJ2-1	few	TRBD2	CASSLLAGGGFDEQFF	TGTGCCAGCAGCTTACTGGCGGGAGGCGGTTTTGATGAGCAGTTCTTC
TRBV29-1	TRBJ2-7	NA	NA	CSALWGSSYNEQYF	TGCAGCGCCCTATGGGGGAGCTCCTACAATGAGCAGTACTTC
TRBV24-1	TRBJ2-3	once	NA	CATGDLRFPSTDTQYF	TGTGCCACCGGTGATTTGCGGTTTCCTAGCACAGATACGCAGTATTTT
TRBV27	TRBJ2-1	few	NA	CASTQSKPGTRSNEQFF	TGTGCCAGCACCCAGTCAAAGCCTGGGACTCGCAGCAATGAGCAGTTCTTC
TRBV29-1	TRBJ2-7	NA	NA	CSVGKGTYEQYF	TGCAGCGTCGGGAAGGGAACCTACGAGCAGTACTTC
TRBV29-1	TRBJ2-3	NA	TRBD2	CSVGLAEAPPDTQYF	TGCAGCGTTGGACTAGCGGAGGCTCCCCCAGATACGCAGTATTTT
TRBV20-1	TRBJ2-1	few	NA	CSAMKADSYNEQFF	TGCAGTGCTATGAAGGCAGACTCCTACAATGAGCAGTTCTTC
TRBV29-1	TRBJ2-1	many	TRBD2	CSVAGRSYNEQFF	TGCAGCGTTGCCGGGAGGAGTTACAATGAGCAGTTCTTC